This T cell receptor (beta chain) was identified during a study of blood T cell repertoires in COVID-19. Looking at the study overall: PBMCs, B-cell-depleted T cells, or T cells provided the cDNA or gDNA that made up the material.

The CDR3 length is 15 residues. Germline loops: CDR1 LGHDT, CDR2 YNNKEL (reference sequence). Unmatched junction bases numbered 6, after V lost 4 bases and J lost 8 bases. This table comes from immunoSEQ multiplex PCR, and its TCRdb copy is limited to in-frame clones, with some not included. This table holds about 140,000 clones, 75% to 85% found once. Sequencing used peripheral blood. This chain connects TRBV3-1 (or the pseudogene TRBV3-2) to TRBJ1-4, with 11 bases fitting TRBD1. This receptor was identified in an elderly woman with acute or convalescent COVID-19. CDR3 coding DNA: TGTGCCAGCAGCCGGACAGGGGGCTTAGGGGAAAAACTGTTTTTT. Translated: CASSRTGGLGEKLFF.